These T cell receptor beta chains were read from a single sample in a study of T cell repertoires in cytomegalovirus infection. TCRdb re-analysed the reads in MiXCR, keeping a single row per CDR3 protein. Among 400,000 or so distinct CDR3 sequences listed, 18% were seen once. Sequenced: PBMCs. All receptors derive from a human donor in good health (CMV status not recorded). Some clones in this sample may be carry-over from other donors' samples. CDR3s include the opening cysteine and the closing phenylalanine or tryptophan. D genes are given only for firm matches. Clone size is shown for a subset of rows, as once, few, many or a class of expanded clone.

size	V	D	J	DNA	CDR3
.	TRBV4-1	.	TRBJ1-4	TGCGCCAGCAGCCAACTCAGCGGCTCAACTAATGAAAAACTGTTTTTT	CASSQLSGSTNEKLFF
.	TRBV20-1	.	TRBJ2-3	TGCAGTGCTAGCCCCCACAGCACAGATACGCAGTATTTT	CSASPHSTDTQYF
many	TRBV5-1	.	TRBJ1-1	TGCGCCAGCAGCTGGGGGGACGTGGTGAGCACTGAAGCTTTCTTT	CASSWGDVVSTEAFF
.	TRBV12-5	TRBD2	TRBJ2-5	TGTGCTAGTGGTTTGAGCGGGAGCTCCGAAAAGACCCAGTACTTC	CASGLSGSSEKTQYF
few	TRBV11-2	.	TRBJ2-2	TGTGCCAGCAGCTTCGACAGAACGGCATTTTTGGGCACCGGGGAGCTGTTTTTT	CASSFDRTAFLGTGELFF
many	TRBV28	TRBD1	TRBJ1-5	TGTGCCAGCAACACAGGGGGTTATAGCAATCAGCCCCAGCATTTT	CASNTGGYSNQPQHF
many	TRBV7-2	.	TRBJ2-1	TGTGCCAGCAGCTTACGGCTGGAGCAGTTCTTC	CASSLRLEQFF
many	TRBV7-2	TRBD1	TRBJ1-3	TGTGCCAGCAGCTTATGGTCAGGGGGCTATGTGAGCGGAAACACCATATATTTT	CASSLWSGGYVSGNTIYF
many	TRBV7-2	.	TRBJ2-3	TGTGCCAGCAGCTCTACAGATACGCAGTATTTT	CASSSTDTQYF
many	TRBV12-3/TRBV12-4	.	TRBJ1-4	TGTGCCAGCAGTTTGGCGGCCCAGGGCCGAGAAAAACTGTTTTTT	CASSLAAQGREKLFF
.	TRBV19	.	TRBJ1-1	TGTGCCAGTAGCAGTATTGGCGACAGCAAGAACACTGAAGCTTTCTTT	CASSSIGDSKNTEAFF
.	TRBV7-9	.	TRBJ1-2	TGTGCCAGCAGCCCAGTCGGGAATTCGGACTATGGCTACACCTTC	CASSPVGNSDYGYTF
.	TRBV2	.	TRBJ1-1	TGTGCCAGCAGTGTATCGCGGGTGAACACTGAAGCTTTCTTT	CASSVSRVNTEAFF
many	TRBV7-2	.	TRBJ2-3	TGTGCCAGCAGCCGGGGACTTGACGGAGATACGCAGTATTTT	CASSRGLDGDTQYF
many	TRBV11-3	.	TRBJ2-5	TGTGCCAGCAGCTTAGCCCCAAAAGATTCGTACCAAGAGACCCAGTACTTC	CASSLAPKDSYQETQYF
few	TRBV4-3	.	TRBJ2-7	TGCGCCAGCAGCCAGGTGGGACCGGTATCCTACGAGCAGTACTTC	CASSQVGPVSYEQYF
many	TRBV28	TRBD2	TRBJ2-3	TGTGCCAGCAGAGTAGCGGGGGGGCTTGGCGATACGCAGTATTTT	CASRVAGGLGDTQYF
many	TRBV28	.	TRBJ2-7	TGTGCCAGCAGTTTCCGGGTAGGGTACGAGCAGTACTTC	CASSFRVGYEQYF
.	TRBV28	TRBD2	TRBJ2-1	TGTGCCAGCAGTCCTAGCGGGGGGGCCCTCAATGAGCAGTTCTTC	CASSPSGGALNEQFF
.	TRBV20-1	TRBD2	TRBJ2-3	TGCAGTGCTACCCCAACCGCACTAGCGGGGGGAACAGATACGCAGTATTTT	CSATPTALAGGTDTQYF
.	TRBV20-1	TRBD1	TRBJ2-1	TGCAGTGCCTCCCTTGTTTCGGGGACAGGGCCCTCCTACAATGAGCAGTTCTTC	CSASLVSGTGPSYNEQFF
.	TRBV4-2	TRBD2	TRBJ2-2	TGTGCCAGCAGCCAAGATTTTAGCGGGGGGAGCCCCGGGGAGCTGTTTTTT	CASSQDFSGGSPGELFF
.	TRBV7-6	.	TRBJ2-1	TGTGCCAGCAGCTTAGGGATTGGACCGGGAGAGCAGTTCTTC	CASSLGIGPGEQFF
.	TRBV11-2	.	TRBJ2-7	TGTGCCAGCAGCGCCCCAGGCGGGACCCGAGGGCAGTACTTC	CASSAPGGTRGQYF
.	TRBV20-1	.	TRBJ2-6	TGCAGTGCTAGAGGGTCCCATCGAGGGGCCAACGTCCTGACTTTC	CSARGSHRGANVLTF
.	TRBV20-1	.	TRBJ2-1	TGCAGTGCCAACCGACGCGGGAATGAGCAGTTCTTC	CSANRRGNEQFF
.	TRBV19	.	TRBJ2-1	TGTGCCAGTAGTGCCGAGGTGGGGGATGAGCAGTTCTTC	CASSAEVGDEQFF
few	TRBV9	TRBD2	TRBJ2-7	TGTGCCAGCAGCCTCAGGGAGCGGGGCTACGAGCAGTACTTC	CASSLRERGYEQYF
many	TRBV7-2	.	TRBJ2-2	TGTGCCAGCAGCTTAGTGACAGGCGGGACCGGGGAGCTGTTTTTT	CASSLVTGGTGELFF
many	TRBV7-9	.	TRBJ2-5	TGTGCCAGCACCCCTCCAACAGGGCCCCAAGAGACCCAGTACTTC	CASTPPTGPQETQYF
few	TRBV14	.	TRBJ2-7	TGTGCCAGCAGCCCCCTCATGGACAGTGCACCCAAGTACTTC	CASSPLMDSAPKYF
many	TRBV7-8	TRBD1	TRBJ2-7	TGTGCCAGCACCTCCGGGACAGGGGGCCACGAGCAGTACTTC	CASTSGTGGHEQYF
many	TRBV7-8	.	TRBJ1-1	TGTGCCAGCAGCTCCTATTTTGGGACTGAAGCTTTCTTT	CASSSYFGTEAFF
few	TRBV10-1	.	TRBJ2-2	TGCGCCAGCAGTAAATTTCGGGAACCACCGGGGGAGCTGTTTTTT	CASSKFREPPGELFF
many	TRBV12-3/TRBV12-4	.	TRBJ2-3	TGTGCCAGCAGTTTTGGGCGGGGGCCGGGAGATACGCAGTATTTT	CASSFGRGPGDTQYF
.	TRBV2	.	TRBJ1-1	TGTGCCAGCAGTCGGGGGCTGGTAGGGGAAACTGAAGCTTTCTTT	CASSRGLVGETEAFF
few	TRBV7-2	TRBD2	TRBJ2-5	TGTGCCAGCAGCTTAATTAGCGGGGGGGCGGAGACCCAGTACTTC	CASSLISGGAETQYF
.	TRBV5-5	.	TRBJ1-6	TGTGCCAGCAGCTTCGTAAATTCACCCCTCCACTTT	CASSFVNSPLHF
.	TRBV19	.	TRBJ2-7	TGTGCCAGTAGTTTCGCTCAGGGAAGGGGCGCGCAGTACTTC	CASSFAQGRGAQYF
.	TRBV20-1	.	TRBJ2-5	TGCAGTGCTAGAGATCGGCTCGCGACCCAGTACTTC	CSARDRLATQYF
many	TRBV7-6	TRBD2	TRBJ2-3	TGTGCCAGCAGCTTTGTTTCCCTAGCGGGGGGAACAGATACGCAGTATTTT	CASSFVSLAGGTDTQYF
many	TRBV7-2	.	TRBJ2-3	TGTGCCAGCAGCTTAAAAGTGAGTCAAAGCACAGATACGCAGTATTTT	CASSLKVSQSTDTQYF
.	TRBV15	.	TRBJ1-5	TGTGCCACAGGGGGGGAAACCCTTAGCAATCAGCCCCAGCATTTT	CATGGETLSNQPQHF
few	TRBV4-1	.	TRBJ2-1	TGCGCCAGCAGCCAAGGACCCGGGGGTAATGAGCAGTTCTTC	CASSQGPGGNEQFF
.	TRBV28	TRBD2	TRBJ2-1	TGTGCCAGCAGTTCGCTAGCGGGGGGCGATGAGCAGTTCTTC	CASSSLAGGDEQFF
few	TRBV24-1	.	TRBJ1-1	TGTGCCACCAGTGCCCTACACGGGGGGTACACTGAAGCTTTCTTT	CATSALHGGYTEAFF
.	TRBV12-3/TRBV12-4	TRBD2	TRBJ2-3	TGTGCCAGCAGCCCGATAGCGGGAGGGCCCCCGGATACGCAGTATTTT	CASSPIAGGPPDTQYF
many	TRBV7-2	.	TRBJ1-5	TGTGCCAGCAGCCGGGACGCAAGGATCCATCAGCCCCAGCATTTT	CASSRDARIHQPQHF
.	TRBV4-3	TRBD1	TRBJ2-7	TGCGCCAGCAGCCAAGGAGTAGGGGACAGGGCCTACGAGCAGTACTTC	CASSQGVGDRAYEQYF
.	TRBV12-3/TRBV12-4	TRBD1	TRBJ2-2	TGTGCCAGCAACCCGACAGGGGGGGGCACCGGGGAGCTGTTTTTT	CASNPTGGGTGELFF
many	TRBV7-2	.	TRBJ2-3	TGTGCCAGCAGCTATCGGCAGTTCTTCACAGATACGCAGTATTTT	CASSYRQFFTDTQYF
.	TRBV19	.	TRBJ1-4	TGTGCCAGTAGACCGAAGCAGGGGTTACGCGAAAAACTGTTTTTT	CASRPKQGLREKLFF
many	TRBV6-5	.	TRBJ1-6	TGTGCCAGCAGTTACTCCCTGGGAAATTCACCCCTCCACTTT	CASSYSLGNSPLHF
.	TRBV28	TRBD1	TRBJ1-4	TGTGCCAGCAGGTCCGGGGGGACAGGACATGAAAAACTGTTTTTT	CASRSGGTGHEKLFF
few	TRBV28	TRBD1	TRBJ1-2	TGTGCCAGCAGACCTGGGACAGCCCTCTTTTACACCTTC	CASRPGTALFYTF
few	TRBV19	TRBD2	TRBJ2-2	TGTGCCAGTACCATTGGGCTAGCGGGCACCGGGGAGCTGTTTTTT	CASTIGLAGTGELFF
many	TRBV7-9	.	TRBJ2-3	TGTGCCAGCAGCTCGTTCGGATCTAGCACAGATACGCAGTATTTT	CASSSFGSSTDTQYF